Each of the 13 T cell receptor beta chains below was sequenced from the same sample in a study of circulating CD8 cells and anti-PD-1 response in melanoma. TCR libraries were prepared from around 15 ng of total RNA with the QIAseq Immune Repertoire TCR panel. Each CDR3 protein gets one entry after TCRdb re-called the reads with MiXCR. Of 550 to 700 distinct CDR3 sequences in the sample, 9.5% to 14% were seen once. From live CD3+CD8+TCRalphabeta+ cells, four PD-1 and/or TIGIT subsets were sorted. The sample consisted of CD8+ T cells from PBMCs, taken at baseline or after one month of anti-PD-1 therapy (not recorded which). These TCRs come from a human donor with melanoma.

This clonotype is labeled as medium-sized. The chain joins TRBV4-3 to TRBJ2-7; TRBD2 matches 8 bases. The germline gives CDR1 LGHNA, CDR2 YSLEER. This CDR3 is 15 amino acids long. Trimming cost V 1 base and J 2 bases; bases outside gene matches: 4. CDR3 DNA sequence: TGCGCCAGCAGCCAAGCCAGCGGGGGTGCCTACGAGCAGTACTTC. Encoded protein: CASSQASGGAYEQYF.

The rearrangement links TRBV7-2 to TRBJ2-1, with D unresolved. This CDR3 has 11 amino acids. The germline V and J ends were trimmed by 1 base and 8 bases, with 3 bases remaining between them. Germline lookup yields CDR1 SGHTA and CDR2 FQGNSA. CDR3 sequence reads: CASSLGDEQFF. The DNA for the CDR3 is TGTGCCAGCAGCTTAGGCGATGAGCAGTTCTTC.

By its share, this clonotype is medium-sized. The V gene is TRBV27, the J gene TRBJ2-7; D unclear. Germline V gene sequence: CDR1 MNHEY, CDR2 SMNVEV (reference sequence). The V gene lost 2 bases and the J gene lost 3 bases, with 8 bases spanning the gap. This CDR3 region has 13 residues. In DNA form, the CDR3 reads TGTGCCAGCAGTTTAACAGAGGTCTACGAGCAGTACTTC. Residues: CASSLTEVYEQYF.

This clonotype is medium-sized within its sample. The J gene is TRBJ2-5, the V gene TRBV25-1; no firm D call. This CDR3 is 12 amino acids long. CDR1 MGHDK and CDR2 SYGVNS come from the germline V gene. The germline V and J ends were trimmed by 3 bases and 1 base, with 3 bases remaining between them. This chain's CDR3 is CASSDLQETQYF. In DNA form, the CDR3 reads TGTGCCAGCAGTGACCTCCAAGAGACCCAGTACTTC.

This clonotype is termed medium-sized. The chain links TRBV28 to TRBJ2-1; no clear D. V gave up 2 bases and J gave up 7 bases, with 15 bases separating them. In germline, CDR1 is MDHEN, CDR2 SYDVKM. This CDR3 region has 15 residues. CDR3 sequence reads: CASSLDLSPLNEQFF. CDR3 coding DNA: TGTGCCAGCAGTTTAGATCTGAGTCCCCTAAATGAGCAGTTCTTC.

The rearrangement uses TRBV11-2 and TRBJ1-2, with D possibly TRBD1 on 5 matching bases. V was pared by 5 bases and J by 5 bases, with 15 bases between. The CDR3 covers 14 residues. In germline, CDR1 is SGHAT, CDR2 FQNNGV. CDR3 in DNA: TGTGCCAGCAGCGCCGCGGGGGGGAGTTATGGCTACACCTTC. This gives the protein CASSAAGGSYGYTF. Complete variable domain (other parts from reference TRBV11-2 and TRBJ1-2): EAGVAQSPRYKIIEKRQSVAFWCNPISGHATLYWYQQILGQGPKLLIQFQNNGVVDDSQLPKDRFSAERLKGVDSTLKIQPAKLEDSAVYLCASSAAGGSYGYTFGSGTRLTVV.

In this sample, this clonotype is medium-sized (0.01 to 0.1%). The V call is TRBV6-5, the J call TRBJ2-3; 11 bases are shared with TRBD2. V lost 5 bases, J lost 2 bases, and 12 bases stayed unmatched. Germline V gene sequence: CDR1 MNHEY, CDR2 SVGAGI. This CDR3 is built from 18 residues. In DNA form, the CDR3 reads TGTGCCAGCAGTCAACTAGCGGGGGCCACAATTTACACAGATACGCAGTATTTT. This gives the protein CASSQLAGATIYTDTQYF.

Sample share makes this clonotype medium-sized. The chain is built from TRBV29-1 and TRBJ2-1, with D unclear. This CDR3 contains 13 residues. The germline V gene encodes CDR1 SQVTM and CDR2 ANQGSEA. Trimming took off 4 bases at V and 2 bases at J, with 9 bases between the two ends. For the CDR3, the DNA is TGCAGCGTTGTCACCTTAACCTACAATGAGCAGTTCTTC. Its protein product is CSVVTLTYNEQFF.

In regard to this clonotype: This may be a read error, as it is one base from a much larger clone. The chain recombines TRBV19 with TRBJ1-1, with D uncertain. The CDR3 length is 12 residues. Trimming took 6 bases from V and 5 from J, leaving 10 bases between them. CDR1 LNHDA and CDR2 SQIVND come from the germline V gene (reference sequence). CDR3 nucleotides: TGTGCCAGTAGAGTAGGTGGGACTGAAGCTTTCTTT. Translating it yields CASRVGGTEAFF.

By share of the sample, this clonotype is medium-sized. The rearrangement joins TRBV20-1 to TRBJ2-3, with no clear D. With 6 bases removed from V and 3 bases from J, the gap between germline ends came to 10 bases. CDR1 DFQATT and CDR2 SNEGSKA come from the germline V gene (reference sequence). The CDR3 is made up of 12 amino acids. The CDR3 protein is CSAQGMTDTQYF. DNA of the CDR3: TGCAGTGCCCAAGGGATGACAGATACGCAGTATTTT.

About this clonotype: This may be a read error: a much more frequent sequence differs by one nucleotide. The J gene is TRBJ2-1, the V gene TRBV7-2, with D hard to call. CDR1 is SGHTA and CDR2 is FQGNSA in the germline V gene. This CDR3 region has 11 residues. The DNA for the CDR3 is TGTTCCAGCAGCTTAAATCTAGAGCAGTTCTTC. Its protein product is CSSSLNLEQFF.

This clonotype was counted only a few times. The chain joins TRBV12-3 or TRBV12-4 to TRBJ2-3; D ambiguous. V gave up 4 bases and J gave up 4 bases, with 12 bases separating them. The CDR3 contains 14 residues. CDR3 loop: CASSSHGPADTQYF. CDR3 coding DNA: TGTGCCAGCAGTTCTCACGGACCCGCAGATACGCAGTATTTT.

In its sample, this clonotype is medium-sized (0.01 to 0.1%). The chain recombines TRBV4-3 with TRBJ2-6, with 8 positions matching TRBD1. J was trimmed by 0 bases and V by 3 bases; bases with no gene match: 4. The germline gives CDR1 LGHNA, CDR2 YSLEER. This CDR3 spans 17 amino acids. The CDR3, as DNA: TGCGCCAGCAGCCATCGGCAGGGGGCCTCTGGGGCCAACGTCCTGACTTTC. Amino acid sequence: CASSHRQGASGANVLTF.